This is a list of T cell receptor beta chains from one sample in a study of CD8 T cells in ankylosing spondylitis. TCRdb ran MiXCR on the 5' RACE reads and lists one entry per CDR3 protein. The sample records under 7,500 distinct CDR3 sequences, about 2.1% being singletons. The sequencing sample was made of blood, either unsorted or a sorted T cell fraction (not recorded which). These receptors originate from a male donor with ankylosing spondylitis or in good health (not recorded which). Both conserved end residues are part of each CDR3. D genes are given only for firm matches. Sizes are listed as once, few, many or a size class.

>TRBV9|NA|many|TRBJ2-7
CASGQGGYEQYF
TGTGCCAGCGGGCAGGGTGGGTACGAGCAGTACTTC
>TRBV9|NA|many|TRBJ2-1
CASSVEGGEQFF
TGTGCCAGCAGCGTTGAGGGCGGCGAGCAGTTCTTC
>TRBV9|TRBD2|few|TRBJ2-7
CASSVGAGDSYEQYF
TGTGCCAGCAGCGTAGGAGCGGGGGACTCCTACGAGCAGTACTTC
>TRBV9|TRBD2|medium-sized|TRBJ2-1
CASSVTAAAGGVYNEQFF
TGTGCCAGCAGCGTAACCGCTGCCGCGGGAGGCGTATACAATGAGCAGTTCTTC
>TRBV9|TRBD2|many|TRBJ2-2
CASSESRGEPNTGELFF
TGTGCCAGCAGCGAGAGCCGGGGGGAGCCCAACACCGGGGAGCTGTTTTTT
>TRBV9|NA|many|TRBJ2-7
CASSVGSAPYIYEQYF
TGTGCCAGCAGCGTAGGTTCTGCGCCTTATATCTACGAGCAGTACTTC
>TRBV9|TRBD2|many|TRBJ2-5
CASSPDGGVETQYF
TGTGCCAGCAGCCCAGACGGGGGGGTGGAGACCCAGTACTTC
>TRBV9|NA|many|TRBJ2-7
CASSAPQEGRDEQYF
TGTGCCAGCAGCGCCCCCCAAGAAGGCAGGGACGAGCAGTACTTC
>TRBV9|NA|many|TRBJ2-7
CASSVGTEQYF
TGTGCCAGCAGCGTAGGAACCGAGCAGTACTTC
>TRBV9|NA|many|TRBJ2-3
CASSPRQDSTDTQYF
TGTGCCAGCAGCCCCCGACAGGACAGCACAGATACGCAGTATTTT
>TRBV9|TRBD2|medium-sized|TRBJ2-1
CASSVGGRGNEQFF
TGTGCCAGCAGCGTGGGCGGGAGGGGCAATGAGCAGTTCTTC
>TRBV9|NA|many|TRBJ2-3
CASSADGGSTDTQYF
TGTGCCAGCAGCGCCGACGGAGGGAGCACAGATACGCAGTATTTT
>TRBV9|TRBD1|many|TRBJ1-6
CASSVTGGAESPLHF
TGTGCCAGCAGCGTCACAGGGGGCGCCGAGTCACCCCTCCACTTT
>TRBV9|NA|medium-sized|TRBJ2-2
CASSVVAWPRTGELFF
TGTGCCAGCAGCGTAGTAGCCTGGCCTCGGACCGGGGAGCTGTTTTTT
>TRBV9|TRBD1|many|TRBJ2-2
CASSDGTGRAGELFF
TGTGCCAGCAGTGATGGGACAGGGAGAGCCGGGGAGCTGTTTTTT
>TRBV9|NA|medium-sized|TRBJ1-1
CASSVRGSSSEAFF
TGTGCCAGCAGCGTACGGGGGTCGAGTTCTGAAGCTTTCTTT
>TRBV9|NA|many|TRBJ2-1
CASSGWTRGGNEQFF
TGTGCCAGCAGCGGTTGGACCCGGGGTGGAAATGAGCAGTTCTTC
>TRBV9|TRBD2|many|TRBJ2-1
CASSVGGTSVYNEQFF
TGTGCCAGCAGCGTTGGAGGGACTAGCGTTTACAATGAGCAGTTCTTC
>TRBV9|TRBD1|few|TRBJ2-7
CASSVGGDRVYEQYF
TGTGCCAGCAGCGTAGGTGGGGACAGGGTCTACGAGCAGTACTTC
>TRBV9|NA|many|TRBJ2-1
CASSDTRSNEQFF
TGTGCCAGCAGCGATACTAGAAGCAATGAGCAGTTCTTC
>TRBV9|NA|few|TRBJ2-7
CASSASSLDEQYF
TGTGCCAGCAGCGCCTCTAGCTTAGACGAGCAGTACTTC
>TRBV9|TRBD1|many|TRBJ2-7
CASSATGQGAYEQYF
TGTGCCAGCAGCGCAACGGGACAGGGTGCCTACGAGCAGTACTTC
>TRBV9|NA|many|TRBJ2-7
CASSVAPPYEQYF
TGTGCCAGCAGCGTAGCCCCTCCCTACGAGCAGTACTTC
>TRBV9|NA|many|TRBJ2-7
CASSPSGVEQYF
TGTGCCAGCAGCCCAAGTGGTGTCGAGCAGTACTTC
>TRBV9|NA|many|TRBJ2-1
CASSPSLGNEQFF
TGTGCCAGCAGCCCAAGCTTAGGGAATGAGCAGTTCTTC
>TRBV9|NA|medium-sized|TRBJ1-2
CASSGQTAIYGYTF
TGTGCCAGCAGCGGACAGACAGCGATCTATGGCTACACCTTC
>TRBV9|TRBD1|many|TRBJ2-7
CASSHGQGTYEQYF
TGTGCCAGCAGCCATGGACAGGGCACCTACGAGCAGTACTTC
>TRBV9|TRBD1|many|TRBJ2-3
CASSPEGQLSKDTQYF
TGTGCCAGCAGCCCCGAGGGACAGCTCTCAAAGGATACGCAGTATTTT
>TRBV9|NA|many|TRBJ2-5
CASSVGASNQETQYF
TGTGCCAGCAGCGTAGGGGCTAGCAACCAAGAGACCCAGTACTTC
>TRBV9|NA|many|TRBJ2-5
CASSVTGKETQYF
TGTGCCAGCAGCGTAACTGGGAAAGAGACCCAGTACTTC
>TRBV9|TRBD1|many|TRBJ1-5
CASSVGGQSNQPQHF
TGTGCCAGCAGCGTAGGGGGACAGAGTAATCAGCCCCAGCATTTT
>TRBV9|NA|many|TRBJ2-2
CASRASGSDGTGELFF
TGTGCCAGCAGGGCGAGCGGTTCCGACGGGACCGGGGAGCTGTTTTTT
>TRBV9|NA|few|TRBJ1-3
CASSARHASGNTIYF
TGTGCCAGCAGCGCCCGGCATGCCTCTGGAAACACCATATATTTT
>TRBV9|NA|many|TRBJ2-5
CASSVDFQETQYF
TGTGCCAGCAGCGTAGACTTCCAAGAGACCCAGTACTTC
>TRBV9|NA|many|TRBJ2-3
CASSVGRGPPTDTQYF
TGTGCCAGCAGCGTAGGGCGGGGGCCTCCCACAGATACGCAGTATTTT
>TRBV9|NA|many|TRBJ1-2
CASSGIHDYGYTF
TGTGCCAGCAGCGGGATTCACGACTATGGCTACACCTTC
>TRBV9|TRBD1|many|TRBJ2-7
CASSVGGTGGYEQYF
TGTGCCAGCAGCGTAGGGGGGACAGGGGGCTACGAGCAGTACTTC
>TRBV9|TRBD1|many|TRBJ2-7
CASSYGTGGSYEQYF
TGTGCCAGCAGCTACGGGACAGGGGGATCCTACGAGCAGTACTTC
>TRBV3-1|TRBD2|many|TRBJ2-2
CASSPRTSGTPPSTGELFF
TGTGCCAGCAGCCCACGGACTAGCGGGACTCCCCCGTCCACCGGGGAGCTGTTTTTT
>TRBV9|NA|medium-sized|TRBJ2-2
CASSPATGSHGELFF
TGTGCCAGCAGCCCCGCTACGGGAAGCCACGGGGAGCTGTTTTTT
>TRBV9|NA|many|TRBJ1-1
CASSLWAGRGTEAFF
TGTGCCAGCAGTCTGTGGGCGGGGCGGGGCACTGAAGCTTTCTTT
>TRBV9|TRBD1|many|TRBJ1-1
CASSAWTGAGNTEAFF
TGTGCCAGCAGCGCCTGGACAGGGGCCGGGAACACTGAAGCTTTCTTT
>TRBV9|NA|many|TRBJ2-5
CASSVASGTRETQYF
TGTGCCAGCAGCGTAGCTTCCGGGACGCGGGAGACCCAGTACTTC
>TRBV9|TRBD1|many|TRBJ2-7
CASSFRDRGYEQYF
TGTGCCAGCAGCTTCCGGGACAGGGGCTACGAGCAGTACTTC
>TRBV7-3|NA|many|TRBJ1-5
CASTKGGTNFNQPQHF
TGTGCCAGCACCAAGGGAGGGACCAATTTCAATCAGCCCCAGCATTTT
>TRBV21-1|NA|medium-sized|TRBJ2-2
CASSSHLLTGPTGELFF
TGTGCCAGCAGCTCCCATTTACTGACAGGGCCCACCGGGGAGCTGTTTTTT
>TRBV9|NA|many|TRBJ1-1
CASSAPGAGMNTEAFF
TGTGCCAGCAGCGCCCCCGGGGCAGGGATGAACACTGAAGCTTTCTTT
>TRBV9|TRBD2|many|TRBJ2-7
CASSPYLSGSPYF
TGTGCCAGCAGCCCATACTTAAGCGGGAGTCCGTACTTC
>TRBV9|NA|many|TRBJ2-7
CASSIDWNAYEQYF
TGTGCCAGCAGCATCGACTGGAATGCCTACGAGCAGTACTTC
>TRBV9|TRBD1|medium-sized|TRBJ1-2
CASSPPAGGGGYTF
TGTGCCAGCAGCCCCCCGGCAGGGGGTGGTGGCTACACCTTC
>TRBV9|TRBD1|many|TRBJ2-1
CASSPQNPDRTSRFF
TGTGCCAGCAGCCCACAAAATCCGGACAGGACGAGCAGGTTCTTC
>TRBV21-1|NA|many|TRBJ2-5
CASSKEAEQETQYF
TGTGCCAGCAGCAAAGAGGCAGAACAAGAGACCCAGTACTTC